These T cell receptor beta chains were read from a single sample in a study of blood T cell repertoires in COVID-19. Measured with immunoSEQ multiplex PCR; TCRdb has only the in-frame clones, and not every one. Found here are nearly 110,000 clones, about four fifths of them singletons; the top ten hold approximately 4.4%. The material sequenced was peripheral blood. The receptor set was obtained from a human donor in a cohort sampled during active COVID-19. Both conserved end residues are part of each CDR3. D genes are given only for firm matches. Clone size is given for some rows only: seen once, a few or many times, or a class if the clone is expanded.

CDR3 protein: CASRGPKTSGSTDTQYF; CDR3 DNA: TGTGCCAGCAGGGGACCCAAGACTAGCGGGAGCACAGATACGCAGTATTTT; J gene: TRBJ2-3; D gene: TRBD2; clone size: -; V gene: TRBV27
CDR3 protein: CASKGLAGEQYF; CDR3 DNA: TGTGCCAGCAAGGGACTAGCGGGCGAGCAGTACTTC; J gene: TRBJ2-7; D gene: TRBD2; clone size: -; V gene: TRBV6-5
CDR3 protein: CAWSGSGRGADTQYF; CDR3 DNA: TGTGCCTGGAGTGGGAGCGGGAGGGGGGCAGATACGCAGTATTTT; J gene: TRBJ2-3; D gene: TRBD2; clone size: -; V gene: TRBV30
CDR3 protein: CATNVGGGAFTDTQYF; CDR3 DNA: TGTGCCACCAACGTGGGGGGAGGCGCTTTCACAGATACGCAGTATTTT; J gene: TRBJ2-3; D gene: -; clone size: -; V gene: TRBV9
CDR3 protein: CASSRGGGTYNEQFF; CDR3 DNA: TGCGCCAGCTCCCGGGGTGGCGGCACCTACAATGAGCAGTTCTTC; J gene: TRBJ2-1; D gene: -; clone size: -; V gene: TRBV5-1
CDR3 protein: CASSSTGLSGANVLTF; CDR3 DNA: TGCGCCAGCAGCTCGACAGGGCTCTCTGGGGCCAACGTCCTGACTTTC; J gene: TRBJ2-6; D gene: TRBD1; clone size: -; V gene: TRBV5-1
CDR3 protein: CASSLGTYAEQYF; CDR3 DNA: TGCGCCAGCAGCTTGGGTACTTATGCCGAGCAGTACTTC; J gene: TRBJ2-7; D gene: -; clone size: -; V gene: TRBV5-1
CDR3 protein: CASSSTWTGPGNTIYF; CDR3 DNA: TGTGCCAGCAGTTCTACTTGGACAGGGCCTGGAAACACCATATATTTT; J gene: TRBJ1-3; D gene: TRBD1; clone size: -; V gene: TRBV27
CDR3 protein: CASSPTRDSYNEQFF; CDR3 DNA: TGTGCCAGCAGTCCCACTCGGGACTCCTACAATGAGCAGTTCTTC; J gene: TRBJ2-1; D gene: -; clone size: -; V gene: TRBV6-5
CDR3 protein: CASSQSVITRTDTQYF; CDR3 DNA: TGCGCCAGCAGCCAAAGCGTCATAACCCGCACAGATACGCAGTATTTT; J gene: TRBJ2-3; D gene: -; clone size: -; V gene: TRBV4-3
CDR3 protein: CASSYGTSQNNEQFF; CDR3 DNA: TGCGCCAGCAGCTATGGGACTAGCCAAAACAATGAGCAGTTCTTC; J gene: TRBJ2-1; D gene: TRBD2; clone size: -; V gene: TRBV4-3
CDR3 protein: CASSYGRTSGRAPADTQYF; CDR3 DNA: TGTGCCAGCAGTTACGGCCGGACTAGCGGGAGGGCCCCCGCAGATACGCAGTATTTT; J gene: TRBJ2-3; D gene: TRBD2; clone size: -; V gene: TRBV2
CDR3 protein: CASGPPGNTIYF; CDR3 DNA: TGTGCCAGCGGCCCGCCGGGAAACACCATATATTTT; J gene: TRBJ1-3; D gene: -; clone size: -; V gene: TRBV6-6
CDR3 protein: CASSFGTGGYSNQPQHF; CDR3 DNA: TGTGCCAGCAGCTTCGGGACAGGGGGCTATAGCAATCAGCCCCAGCATTTT; J gene: TRBJ1-5; D gene: TRBD1; clone size: -; V gene: TRBV4-2
CDR3 protein: CASSRDTNTGELFF; CDR3 DNA: TGTGCCAGCAGCCGGGACACGAACACCGGGGAGCTGTTTTTT; J gene: TRBJ2-2; D gene: -; clone size: -; V gene: TRBV7-9
CDR3 protein: CASSPLRTSGSSDEQFF; CDR3 DNA: TGTGCCAGCTCACCACTCCGGACTAGCGGGAGTAGCGATGAGCAGTTCTTC; J gene: TRBJ2-1; D gene: TRBD2; clone size: -; V gene: TRBV18
CDR3 protein: CASSHPGLVMGSSYNEQFF; CDR3 DNA: TGCGCCAGCAGCCATCCGGGACTAGTCATGGGGAGCTCCTACAATGAGCAGTTCTTC; J gene: TRBJ2-1; D gene: TRBD2; clone size: few; V gene: TRBV4-1
CDR3 protein: CASSSPGSVTTGELFF; CDR3 DNA: TGTGCCAGCAGCTCCCCCGGGAGTGTGACCACCGGGGAGCTGTTTTTT; J gene: TRBJ2-2; D gene: -; clone size: -; V gene: TRBV7-9
CDR3 protein: CASSQWLNQPQHF; CDR3 DNA: TGTGCCAGCAGCCAATGGCTCAATCAGCCCCAGCATTTT; J gene: TRBJ1-5; D gene: -; clone size: few; V gene: TRBV16
CDR3 protein: CASGGDWNTGELFF; CDR3 DNA: TGTGCCAGCGGGGGGGACTGGAACACCGGGGAGCTGTTTTTT; J gene: TRBJ2-2; D gene: TRBD2; clone size: -; V gene: TRBV27
CDR3 protein: CASSTQGAGNYGYTF; CDR3 DNA: TGTGCCAGCAGTACCCAGGGGGCAGGGAACTATGGCTACACCTTC; J gene: TRBJ1-2; D gene: TRBD1; clone size: -; V gene: TRBV25-1
CDR3 protein: CASGLAGTDTQYF; CDR3 DNA: TGTGCCTCGGGACTAGCGGGAACAGATACGCAGTATTTT; J gene: TRBJ2-3; D gene: TRBD2; clone size: once; V gene: TRBV10-3
CDR3 protein: CASALSRGQGNTEAFF; CDR3 DNA: TGTGCTAGTGCCCTGAGCCGGGGACAGGGGAACACTGAAGCTTTCTTT; J gene: TRBJ1-1; D gene: TRBD1; clone size: -; V gene: TRBV12-5
CDR3 protein: CASSLSYTDTQYF; CDR3 DNA: TGTGCCAGCAGCTTATCTTACACAGATACGCAGTATTTT; J gene: TRBJ2-3; D gene: -; clone size: -; V gene: TRBV7-3
CDR3 protein: CASSAQGGNTEAFF; CDR3 DNA: TGTGCCAGCAGTGCGCAGGGGGGGAACACTGAAGCTTTCTTT; J gene: TRBJ1-1; D gene: TRBD1; clone size: once; V gene: TRBV6-4
CDR3 protein: CASSPSGGGNSPLHF; CDR3 DNA: TGTGCCAGCAGTCCCTCGGGCGGGGGGAATTCACCCCTCCACTTT; J gene: TRBJ1-6; D gene: -; clone size: -; V gene: TRBV28
CDR3 protein: CAISRDSAYEQYF; CDR3 DNA: TGTGCCATCAGCCGGGACAGTGCCTACGAGCAGTACTTC; J gene: TRBJ2-7; D gene: TRBD1; clone size: once; V gene: TRBV10-3
CDR3 protein: CASSYTREASEQYF; CDR3 DNA: TGTGCCAGCAGTTACACCCGGGAGGCAAGCGAGCAGTACTTC; J gene: TRBJ2-7; D gene: TRBD2; clone size: -; V gene: TRBV6-2/TRBV6-3
CDR3 protein: CAWSRGLAVSYEQYF; CDR3 DNA: TGTGCCTGGAGTAGAGGACTAGCGGTGTCCTACGAGCAGTACTTC; J gene: TRBJ2-7; D gene: TRBD2; clone size: -; V gene: TRBV30
CDR3 protein: CASSPHGTDTQYF; CDR3 DNA: TGTGCCAGCAGTCCACATGGCACAGATACGCAGTATTTT; J gene: TRBJ2-3; D gene: -; clone size: -; V gene: TRBV27
CDR3 protein: CASSLAGSSYNEQFF; CDR3 DNA: TGTGCCAGCAGCTTAGCGGGGAGCTCCTACAATGAGCAGTTCTTC; J gene: TRBJ2-1; D gene: -; clone size: -; V gene: TRBV7-2
CDR3 protein: CATSRDRTSGSPTDTQYF; CDR3 DNA: TGTGCCACCAGCAGAGACAGGACTAGCGGGAGTCCCACAGATACGCAGTATTTT; J gene: TRBJ2-3; D gene: TRBD2; clone size: -; V gene: TRBV15
CDR3 protein: CASSRGQLFTNEKLFF; CDR3 DNA: TGCGCCAGCAGCCGGGGACAGCTGTTCACTAATGAAAAACTGTTTTTT; J gene: TRBJ1-4; D gene: TRBD1; clone size: -; V gene: TRBV5-1
CDR3 protein: CASRNRGNTEAFF; CDR3 DNA: TGTGCCAGCAGAAACAGGGGGAACACTGAAGCTTTCTTT; J gene: TRBJ1-1; D gene: TRBD1; clone size: -; V gene: TRBV3-1/TRBV3-2
CDR3 protein: CASSLRTSGSSEQYF; CDR3 DNA: TGTGCCAGCAGTCTCCGGACTAGCGGGAGTTCCGAGCAGTACTTC; J gene: TRBJ2-7; D gene: TRBD2; clone size: medium-sized; V gene: TRBV27
CDR3 protein: CASSLSLNTEAFF; CDR3 DNA: TGTGCCAGCAGCTTGAGCTTGAACACTGAAGCTTTCTTT; J gene: TRBJ1-1; D gene: -; clone size: -; V gene: TRBV7-9
CDR3 protein: CASSPLRGNTEAFF; CDR3 DNA: TGTGCCAGCAGCCCATTAAGGGGGAACACTGAAGCTTTCTTT; J gene: TRBJ1-1; D gene: -; clone size: -; V gene: TRBV5-8
CDR3 protein: CASSVGTSGFYEQYF; CDR3 DNA: TGTGCCAGCAGCGTAGGGACTAGCGGCTTCTACGAGCAGTACTTC; J gene: TRBJ2-7; D gene: TRBD2; clone size: -; V gene: TRBV9
CDR3 protein: CASSVVSGGEAFF; CDR3 DNA: TGTGCCAGCAGCGTAGTATCGGGGGGCGAAGCTTTCTTT; J gene: TRBJ1-1; D gene: -; clone size: -; V gene: TRBV9
CDR3 protein: CASSPSGSTDTQYF; CDR3 DNA: TGTGCCAGCAGCCCTAGCGGGAGCACAGATACGCAGTATTTT; J gene: TRBJ2-3; D gene: TRBD2; clone size: -; V gene: TRBV3-1/TRBV3-2
CDR3 protein: CASSLLAGRGNEQFF; CDR3 DNA: TGTGCCAGCAGCCTACTAGCGGGACGGGGCAATGAGCAGTTCTTC; J gene: TRBJ2-1; D gene: TRBD2; clone size: -; V gene: TRBV7-3
CDR3 protein: CASSLGQGANEKLFF; CDR3 DNA: TGTGCCAGCAGCTTGGGACAGGGTGCTAATGAAAAACTGTTTTTT; J gene: TRBJ1-4; D gene: TRBD1; clone size: -; V gene: TRBV7-2
CDR3 protein: CASSPQGYGYTF; CDR3 DNA: TGTGCCAGCAGTCCCCAGGGCTATGGCTACACCTTC; J gene: TRBJ1-2; D gene: -; clone size: -; V gene: TRBV28
CDR3 protein: CASSSTGSSNGYTF; CDR3 DNA: TGCGCCAGCAGCTCAACAGGGAGTTCCAATGGCTACACCTTC; J gene: TRBJ1-2; D gene: -; clone size: -; V gene: TRBV5-1
CDR3 protein: CASSRQGVRDTQYF; CDR3 DNA: TGTGCCAGCAGCCGACAGGGAGTCAGAGATACGCAGTATTTT; J gene: TRBJ2-3; D gene: TRBD1; clone size: -; V gene: TRBV28
CDR3 protein: CASSVAPRRDTGELFF; CDR3 DNA: TGTGCCAGCAGCGTAGCACCTCGGAGGGACACCGGGGAGCTGTTTTTT; J gene: TRBJ2-2; D gene: -; clone size: -; V gene: TRBV9
CDR3 protein: CAWSVLQSRGTDTQYF; CDR3 DNA: TGTGCCTGGAGTGTACTTCAGTCCCGGGGCACAGATACGCAGTATTTT; J gene: TRBJ2-3; D gene: -; clone size: -; V gene: TRBV30
CDR3 protein: CASSLVGLAGGATDTQYF; CDR3 DNA: TGTGCCAGCAGCTTAGTAGGCCTAGCGGGAGGTGCCACAGATACGCAGTATTTT; J gene: TRBJ2-3; D gene: TRBD2; clone size: -; V gene: TRBV7-2
CDR3 protein: CASRPQGAGYTEAFF; CDR3 DNA: TGTGCCAGCAGGCCTCAGGGGGCCGGTTACACTGAAGCTTTCTTT; J gene: TRBJ1-1; D gene: TRBD1; clone size: -; V gene: TRBV28
CDR3 protein: CASSPNAGGSTEAFF; CDR3 DNA: TGCGCCAGCAGCCCCAATGCGGGGGGGAGCACTGAAGCTTTCTTT; J gene: TRBJ1-1; D gene: -; clone size: -; V gene: TRBV5-1